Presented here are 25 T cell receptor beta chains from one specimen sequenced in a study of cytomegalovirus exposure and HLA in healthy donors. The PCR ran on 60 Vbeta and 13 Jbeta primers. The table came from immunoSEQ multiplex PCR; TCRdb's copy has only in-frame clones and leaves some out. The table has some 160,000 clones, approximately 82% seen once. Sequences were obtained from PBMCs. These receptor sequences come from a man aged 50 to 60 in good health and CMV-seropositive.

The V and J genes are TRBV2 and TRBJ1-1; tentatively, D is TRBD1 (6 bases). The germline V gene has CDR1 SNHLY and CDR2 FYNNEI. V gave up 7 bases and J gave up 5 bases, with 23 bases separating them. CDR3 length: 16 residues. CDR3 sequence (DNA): TGTGCCAGCACCGACCCAGGGGACCCTGGGGGAACTGAAGCTTTCTTT. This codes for CASTDPGDPGGTEAFF.

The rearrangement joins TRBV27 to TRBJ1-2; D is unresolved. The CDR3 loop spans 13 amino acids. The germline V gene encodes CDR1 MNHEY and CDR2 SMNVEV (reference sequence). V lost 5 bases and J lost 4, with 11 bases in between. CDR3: CASSPTKLYGYTF. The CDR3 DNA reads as TGTGCCAGCAGTCCGACTAAACTCTATGGCTACACCTTC.

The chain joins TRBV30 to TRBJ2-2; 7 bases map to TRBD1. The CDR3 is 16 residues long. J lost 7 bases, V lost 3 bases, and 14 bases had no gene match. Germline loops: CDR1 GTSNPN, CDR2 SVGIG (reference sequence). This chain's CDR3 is CAWSRPRDSKVGELFF. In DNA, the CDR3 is TGTGCCTGGAGCCGACCACGGGACAGCAAAGTCGGGGAGCTGTTTTTT.

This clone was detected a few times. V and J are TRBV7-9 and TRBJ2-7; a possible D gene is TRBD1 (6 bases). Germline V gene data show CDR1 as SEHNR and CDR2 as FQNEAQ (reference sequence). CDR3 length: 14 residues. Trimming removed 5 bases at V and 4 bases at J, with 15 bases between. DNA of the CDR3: TGTGCCAGCAGCAAACAGGGTACCTTTTACGAGCAGTACTTC. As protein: CASSKQGTFYEQYF.

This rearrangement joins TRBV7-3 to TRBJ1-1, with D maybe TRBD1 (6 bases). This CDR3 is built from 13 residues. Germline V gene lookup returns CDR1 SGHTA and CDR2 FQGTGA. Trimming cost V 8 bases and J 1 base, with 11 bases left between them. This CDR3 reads CASGSTGNTEAFF. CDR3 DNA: TGTGCCAGCGGTTCGACAGGGAACACTGAAGCTTTCTTT.

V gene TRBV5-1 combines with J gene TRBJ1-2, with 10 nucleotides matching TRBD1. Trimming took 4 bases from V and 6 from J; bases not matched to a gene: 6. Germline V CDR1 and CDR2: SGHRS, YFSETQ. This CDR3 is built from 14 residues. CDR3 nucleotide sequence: TGCGCCAGCAGCACCGGGACAGGGGTAGATGGCTACACCTTC. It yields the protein CASSTGTGVDGYTF.

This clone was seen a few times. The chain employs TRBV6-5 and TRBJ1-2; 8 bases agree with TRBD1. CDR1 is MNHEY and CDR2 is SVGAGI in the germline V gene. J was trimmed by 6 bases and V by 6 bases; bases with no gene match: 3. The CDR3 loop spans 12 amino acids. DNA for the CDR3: TGTGCCAGCAGCCAGGACAGGGATGGCTACACCTTC. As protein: CASSQDRDGYTF.

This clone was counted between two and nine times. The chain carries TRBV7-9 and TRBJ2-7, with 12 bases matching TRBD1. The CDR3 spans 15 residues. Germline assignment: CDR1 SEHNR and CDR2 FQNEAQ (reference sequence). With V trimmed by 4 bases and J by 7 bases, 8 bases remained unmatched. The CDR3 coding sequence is TGTGCCAGCAGCTCCCGGGACAGGGGGCGAGGGGAGCAGTACTTC. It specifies CASSSRDRGRGEQYF.

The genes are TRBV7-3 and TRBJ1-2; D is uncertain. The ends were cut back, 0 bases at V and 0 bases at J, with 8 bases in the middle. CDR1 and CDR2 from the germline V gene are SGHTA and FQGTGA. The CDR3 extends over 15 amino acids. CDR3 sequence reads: CASSLTAGANYGYTF. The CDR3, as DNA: TGTGCCAGCAGCTTAACGGCTGGAGCTAACTATGGCTACACCTTC.

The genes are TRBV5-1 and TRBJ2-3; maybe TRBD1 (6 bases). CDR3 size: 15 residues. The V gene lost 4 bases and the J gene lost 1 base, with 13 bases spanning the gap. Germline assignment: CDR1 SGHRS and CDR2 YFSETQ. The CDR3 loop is CASSPPGAGTDTQYF. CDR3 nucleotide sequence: TGCGCCAGCAGCCCCCCAGGGGCGGGCACAGATACGCAGTATTTT. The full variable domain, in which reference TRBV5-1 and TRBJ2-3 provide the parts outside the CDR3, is KAGVTQTPRYLIKTRGQQVTLSCSPISGHRSVSWYQQTPGQGLQFLFEYFSETQRNKGNFPGRFSGRQFSNSRSEMNVSTLELGDSALYLCASSPPGAGTDTQYFGPGTRLTVL.

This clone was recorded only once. CDR3 in amino acids: CASSAETGTANTGELFF. DNA for the CDR3: TGTGCCAGTAGTGCGGAAACAGGAACCGCGAACACCGGGGAGCTGTTTTTT. The chain combines TRBV19 with TRBJ2-2; the D gene is possibly TRBD1 (5 bases). The germline V and J ends were trimmed by 5 bases and 0 bases, with 16 bases remaining between them. The CDR3 has 17 residues. Germline V gene lookup returns CDR1 LNHDA and CDR2 SQIVND (reference sequence). Drawing the rest from reference TRBV19 and TRBJ2-2, the complete variable domain is DGGITQSPKYLFRKEGQNVTLSCEQNLNHDAMYWYRQDPGQGLRLIYYSQIVNDFQKGDIAEGYSVSREKKESFPLTVTSAQKNPTAFYLCASSAETGTANTGELFFGEGSRLTVL.

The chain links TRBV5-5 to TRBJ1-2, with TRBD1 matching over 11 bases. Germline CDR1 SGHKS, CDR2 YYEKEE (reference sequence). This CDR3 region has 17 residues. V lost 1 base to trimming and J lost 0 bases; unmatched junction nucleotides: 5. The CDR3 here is CASSLRAGQGANYGYTF. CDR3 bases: TGTGCCAGCAGCTTGAGAGCGGGACAGGGGGCTAACTATGGCTACACCTTC.

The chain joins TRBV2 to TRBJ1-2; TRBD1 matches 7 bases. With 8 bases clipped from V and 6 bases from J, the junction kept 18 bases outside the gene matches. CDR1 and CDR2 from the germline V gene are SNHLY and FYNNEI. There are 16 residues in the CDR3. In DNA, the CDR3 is TGTGCCAGCGCGCCAAGGGGAGGACAGGTGGGCGATGGCTACACCTTC. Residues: CASAPRGGQVGDGYTF.

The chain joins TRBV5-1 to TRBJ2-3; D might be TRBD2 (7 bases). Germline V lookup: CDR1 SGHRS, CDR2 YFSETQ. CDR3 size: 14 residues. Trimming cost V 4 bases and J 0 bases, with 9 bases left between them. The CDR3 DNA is TGCGCCAGCAGCCGGGGGGCGAGCACAGATACGCAGTATTTT. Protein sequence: CASSRGASTDTQYF.

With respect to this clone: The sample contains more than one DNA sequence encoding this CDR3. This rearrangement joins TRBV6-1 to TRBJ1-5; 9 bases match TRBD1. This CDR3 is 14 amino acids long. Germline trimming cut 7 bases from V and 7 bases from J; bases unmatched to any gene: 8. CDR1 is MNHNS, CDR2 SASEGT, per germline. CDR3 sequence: CASTADRGGQPQHF. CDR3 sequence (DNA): TGTGCCAGCACCGCGGACAGGGGCGGGCAGCCCCAGCATTTT.

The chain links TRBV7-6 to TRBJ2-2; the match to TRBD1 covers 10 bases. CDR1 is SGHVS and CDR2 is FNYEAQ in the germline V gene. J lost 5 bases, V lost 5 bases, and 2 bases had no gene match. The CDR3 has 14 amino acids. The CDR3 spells CASSAGQGTGELFF. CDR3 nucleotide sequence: TGTGCCAGCAGCGCGGGACAGGGGACCGGGGAGCTGTTTTTT.

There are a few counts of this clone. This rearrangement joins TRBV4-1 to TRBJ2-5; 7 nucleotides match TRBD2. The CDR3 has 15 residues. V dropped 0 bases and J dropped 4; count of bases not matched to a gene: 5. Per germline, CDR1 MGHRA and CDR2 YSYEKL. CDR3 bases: TGCGCCAGCAGCCAAGATGGGAGGGTCGGAGAGACCCAGTACTTC. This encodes CASSQDGRVGETQYF.

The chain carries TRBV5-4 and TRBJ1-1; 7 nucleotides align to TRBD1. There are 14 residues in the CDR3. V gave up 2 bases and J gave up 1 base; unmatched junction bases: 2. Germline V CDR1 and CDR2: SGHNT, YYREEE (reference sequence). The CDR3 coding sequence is TGTGCCAGCAGCTTAGGACAGGCGAACACTGAAGCTTTCTTT. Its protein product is CASSLGQANTEAFF.

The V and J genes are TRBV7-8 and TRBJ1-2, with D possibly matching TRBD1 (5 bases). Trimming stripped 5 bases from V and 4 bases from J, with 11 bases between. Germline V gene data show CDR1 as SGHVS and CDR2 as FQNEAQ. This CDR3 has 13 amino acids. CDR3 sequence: CASSPDSGYGYTF. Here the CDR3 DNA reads TGTGCCAGCAGCCCCGACAGTGGCTATGGCTACACCTTC.

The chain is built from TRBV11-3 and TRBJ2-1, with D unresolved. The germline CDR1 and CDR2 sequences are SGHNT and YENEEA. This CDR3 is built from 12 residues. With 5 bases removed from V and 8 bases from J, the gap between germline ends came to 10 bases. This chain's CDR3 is CASSPRSDEQFF. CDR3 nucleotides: TGTGCCAGCAGCCCCCGGAGCGATGAGCAGTTCTTC.

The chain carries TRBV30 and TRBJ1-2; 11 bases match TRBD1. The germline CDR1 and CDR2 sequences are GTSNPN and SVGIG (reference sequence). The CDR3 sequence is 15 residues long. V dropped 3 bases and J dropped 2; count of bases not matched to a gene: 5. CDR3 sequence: CAWRAWTGGNYGYTF. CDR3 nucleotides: TGTGCCTGGAGAGCTTGGACAGGGGGCAACTATGGCTACACCTTC.

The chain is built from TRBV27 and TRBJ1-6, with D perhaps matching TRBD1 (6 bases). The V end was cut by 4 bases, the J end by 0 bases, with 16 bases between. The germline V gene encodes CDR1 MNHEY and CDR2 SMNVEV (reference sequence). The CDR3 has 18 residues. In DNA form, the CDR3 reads TGTGCCAGCAGTTGGGGCCTTCAGGGGAGCTCCTATAATTCACCCCTCCACTTT. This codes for CASSWGLQGSSYNSPLHF.

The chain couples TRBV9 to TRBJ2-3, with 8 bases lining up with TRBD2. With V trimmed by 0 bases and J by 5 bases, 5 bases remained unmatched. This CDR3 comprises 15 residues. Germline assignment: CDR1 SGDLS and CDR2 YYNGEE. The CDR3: CASSVVSGAGDTQYF. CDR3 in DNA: TGTGCCAGCAGCGTAGTTAGCGGGGCCGGAGATACGCAGTATTTT.

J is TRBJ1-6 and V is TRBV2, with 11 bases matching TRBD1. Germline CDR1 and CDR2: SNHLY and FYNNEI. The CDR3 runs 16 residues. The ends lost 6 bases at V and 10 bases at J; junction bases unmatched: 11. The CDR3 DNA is TGTGCCAGCAGCAATCAGGACAGGGGGCAAGGATCACCCCTCCACTTT. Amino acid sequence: CASSNQDRGQGSPLHF.

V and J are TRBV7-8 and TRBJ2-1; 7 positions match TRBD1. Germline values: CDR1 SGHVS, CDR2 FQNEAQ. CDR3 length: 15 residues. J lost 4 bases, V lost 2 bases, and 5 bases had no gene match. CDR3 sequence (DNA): TGTGCCAGCAGCTTATTGACAGGGACATACAATGAGCAGTTCTTC. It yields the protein CASSLLTGTYNEQFF.